A selection of T cell receptor beta chains follows, all from one sample in a study of regulatory T cells in long-lasting Graves disease. TCRdb used MiXCR to reprocess the multiplex PCR reads, holding one entry per CDR3 protein. The table has about 350,000 distinct CDR3 sequences, 16% seen once. The same data also went into a second study, on T cells in Graves' hyperthyroidism and ophthalmopathy.

This sample comprised peripheral blood mononuclear cells (PBMCs), obtained at new diagnosis, from a patient treated with antithyroid drugs. The receptors shown here come from a man aged 35 to 55 with Graves disease. The conserved cysteine and the conserved F or W are not part of the CDR3 here. Clone size is shown for a subset of rows, as once, few, many or a class of expanded clone.

cdr3_aa	j_call	cdr3_length	clone_size	v_call
ASSLSGGNTGELF	TRBJ2-2	13	many	TRBV5-1
ASSFVGDNEKLF	TRBJ1-4	12	-	TRBV28
ASSYRSGPLDTQY	TRBJ2-3	13	many	TRBV6-5
ASSHKQGHSTVDTQY	TRBJ2-3	15	few	TRBV4-1
ASSLAAGGLLNEQY	TRBJ2-7	14	many	TRBV7-2
ASSLARQGEGNQPQH	TRBJ1-5	15	many	TRBV7-2
ASSLEGTGENSGNTIY	TRBJ1-3	16	-	TRBV5-1
AWSVTGRGEQY	TRBJ2-7	11	few	TRBV30
ASSYKAYTDTQY	TRBJ2-3	12	many	TRBV6-5
SARKAGTDTQY	TRBJ2-3	11	many	TRBV20-1
ASSPPGGGAF	TRBJ1-1	10	many	TRBV18
ASSTDANTEAF	TRBJ1-1	11	many	TRBV18
ASSGLLGSTDTQY	TRBJ2-3	13	few	TRBV9
ATTMSRNTETF	TRBJ1-1	11	many	TRBV28
ASSQLAETQY	TRBJ2-5	10	many	TRBV3-1
ASSVATGDNEQF	TRBJ2-1	12	many	TRBV5-1
ASSPRGQGYEQY	TRBJ2-7	12	-	TRBV18
ASTEGLNTEAF	TRBJ1-1	11	few	TRBV25-1
ASSPVGITEAF	TRBJ1-1	11	many	TRBV5-1
ATSYESNQPQH	TRBJ1-5	11	many	TRBV15
SARDPRRGETQY	TRBJ2-5	12	many	TRBV20-1
ASSLRQGSAGELF	TRBJ2-2	13	few	TRBV5-1
ASSWDRGLYNEQF	TRBJ2-1	13	many	TRBV12-3/TRBV12-4
ASSRDTADQY	TRBJ2-5	10	many	TRBV7-9
SPTSGPSYEQY	TRBJ2-7	11	many	TRBV20-1
SARDPQGRAKETQY	TRBJ2-5	14	many	TRBV20-1
ASSSRDRETEAF	TRBJ1-1	12	many	TRBV3-1
ASRRTGGYEQY	TRBJ2-7	11	many	TRBV5-4
ASSIEPAAHSPLH	TRBJ1-6	13	-	TRBV19
SRRGGHQETQY	TRBJ2-5	11	many	TRBV20-1
ATSDFLNEQF	TRBJ2-1	10	few	TRBV24-1
ASSDDRDQETQY	TRBJ2-5	12	few	TRBV11-2
ASTRTGSFTDTQY	TRBJ2-3	13	many	TRBV5-1
ASSYSGLSYEQY	TRBJ2-7	12	many	TRBV6-2/TRBV6-3
ASKLGQTRTYEQY	TRBJ2-7	13	many	TRBV6-1
ASSLEDLDAGAPAF	TRBJ1-1	14	many	TRBV7-2
ASSFPDPQY	TRBJ2-7	9	many	TRBV28
ASSLAKETQY	TRBJ2-5	10	few	TRBV5-4
ASGVGQSYGYT	TRBJ1-2	11	many	TRBV5-1
SVEAWNRDSNYGYT	TRBJ1-2	14	many	TRBV29-1
ASSSMGDRGLAWANVLT	TRBJ2-6	17	many	TRBV11-3
ASTVAGIYNEQF	TRBJ2-1	12	-	TRBV6-1